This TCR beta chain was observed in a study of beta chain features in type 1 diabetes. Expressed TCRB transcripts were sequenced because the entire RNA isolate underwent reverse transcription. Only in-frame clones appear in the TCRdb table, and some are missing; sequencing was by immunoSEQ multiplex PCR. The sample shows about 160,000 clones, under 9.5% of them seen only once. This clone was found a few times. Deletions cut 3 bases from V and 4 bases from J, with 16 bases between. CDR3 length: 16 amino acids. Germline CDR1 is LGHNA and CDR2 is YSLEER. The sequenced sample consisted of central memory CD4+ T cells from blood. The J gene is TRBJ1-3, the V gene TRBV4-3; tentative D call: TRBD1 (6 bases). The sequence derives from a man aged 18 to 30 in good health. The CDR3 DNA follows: TGCGCCAGCAGCCACAACCCCAGGGGCAGGGGAAACACCATATATTTT. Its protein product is CASSHNPRGRGNTIYF.